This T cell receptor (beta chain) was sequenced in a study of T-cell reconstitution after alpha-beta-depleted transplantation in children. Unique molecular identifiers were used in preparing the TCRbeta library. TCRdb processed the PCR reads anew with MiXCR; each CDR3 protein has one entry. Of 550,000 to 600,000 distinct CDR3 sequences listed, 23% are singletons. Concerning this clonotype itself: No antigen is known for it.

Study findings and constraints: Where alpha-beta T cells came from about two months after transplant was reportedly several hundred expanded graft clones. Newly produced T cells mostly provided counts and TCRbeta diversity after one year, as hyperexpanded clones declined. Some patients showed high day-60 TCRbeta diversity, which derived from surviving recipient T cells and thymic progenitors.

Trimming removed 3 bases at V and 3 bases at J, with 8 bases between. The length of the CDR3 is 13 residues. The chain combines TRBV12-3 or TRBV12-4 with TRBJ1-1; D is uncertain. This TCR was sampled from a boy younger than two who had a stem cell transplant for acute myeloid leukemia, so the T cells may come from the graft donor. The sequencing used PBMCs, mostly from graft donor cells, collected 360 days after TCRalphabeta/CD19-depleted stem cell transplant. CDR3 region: CASSFLFDTEAFF. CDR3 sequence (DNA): TGTGCCAGCAGTTTCCTTTTCGACACTGAAGCTTTCTTT.